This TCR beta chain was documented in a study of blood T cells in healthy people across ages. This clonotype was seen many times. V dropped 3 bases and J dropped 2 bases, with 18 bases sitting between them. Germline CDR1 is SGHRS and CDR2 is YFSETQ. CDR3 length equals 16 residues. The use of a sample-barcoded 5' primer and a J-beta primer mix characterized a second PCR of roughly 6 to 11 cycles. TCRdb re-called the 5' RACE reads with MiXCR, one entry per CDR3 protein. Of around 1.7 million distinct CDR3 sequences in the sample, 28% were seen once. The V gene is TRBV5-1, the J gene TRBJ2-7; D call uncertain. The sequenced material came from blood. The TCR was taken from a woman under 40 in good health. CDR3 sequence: CASSSPLADLTYEQYF. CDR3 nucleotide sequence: TGCGCCAGCAGCTCCCCCCTGGCGGACCTAACCTACGAGCAGTACTTC.